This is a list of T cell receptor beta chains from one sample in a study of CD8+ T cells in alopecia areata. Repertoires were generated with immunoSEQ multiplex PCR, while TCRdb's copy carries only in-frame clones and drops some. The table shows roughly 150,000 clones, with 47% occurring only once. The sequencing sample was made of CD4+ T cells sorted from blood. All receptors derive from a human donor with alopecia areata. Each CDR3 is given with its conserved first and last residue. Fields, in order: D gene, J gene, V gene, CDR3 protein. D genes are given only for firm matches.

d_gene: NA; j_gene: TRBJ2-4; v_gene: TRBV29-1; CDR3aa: CSVGQGAREEYF
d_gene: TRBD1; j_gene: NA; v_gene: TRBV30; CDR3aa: CAWSVTGSSYEQYF
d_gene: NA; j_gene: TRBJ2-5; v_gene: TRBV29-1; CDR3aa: CSVARAGERQETQYF
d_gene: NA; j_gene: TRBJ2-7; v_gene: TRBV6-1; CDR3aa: CASNGFSYEQYF
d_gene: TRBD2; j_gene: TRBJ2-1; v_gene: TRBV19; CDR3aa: CASTMGLAENNEQFF
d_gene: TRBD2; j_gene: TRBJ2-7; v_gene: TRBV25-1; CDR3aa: CASSSLGGVDEQYF
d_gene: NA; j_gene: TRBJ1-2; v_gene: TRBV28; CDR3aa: CASRPQRNYGYTF
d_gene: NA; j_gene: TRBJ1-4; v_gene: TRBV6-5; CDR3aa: CASSYSEGYEKLFF
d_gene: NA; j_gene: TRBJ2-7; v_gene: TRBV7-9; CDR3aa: CASSFDTDYEQYF
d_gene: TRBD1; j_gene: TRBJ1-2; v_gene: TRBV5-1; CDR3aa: CASSLSPGQGDYGYTF
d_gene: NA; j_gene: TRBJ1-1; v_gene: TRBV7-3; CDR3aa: CASSLTPMFVNTEAFF
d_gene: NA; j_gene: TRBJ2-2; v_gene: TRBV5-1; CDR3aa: CASSLGSSRLTGELFF
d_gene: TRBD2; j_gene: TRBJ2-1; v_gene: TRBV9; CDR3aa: CASSVVGGRENEQFF
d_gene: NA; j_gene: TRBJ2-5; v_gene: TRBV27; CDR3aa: CASTRGETQYF
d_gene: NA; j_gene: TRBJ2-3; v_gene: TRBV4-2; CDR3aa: CASSQGEGWGTDTQYF
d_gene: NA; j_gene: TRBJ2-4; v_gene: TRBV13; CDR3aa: CASSPRGAAKNIQYF
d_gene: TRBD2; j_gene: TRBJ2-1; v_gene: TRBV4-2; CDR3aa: CASSQDLSGRADEQFF
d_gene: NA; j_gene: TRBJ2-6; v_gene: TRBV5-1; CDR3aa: CASSPLPVGPGAPGANVLTF
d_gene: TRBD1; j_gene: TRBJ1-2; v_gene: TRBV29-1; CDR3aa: CSCGQGNYGYTF
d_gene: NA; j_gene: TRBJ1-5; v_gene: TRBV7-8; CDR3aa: CASSLFLTGNQPQHF
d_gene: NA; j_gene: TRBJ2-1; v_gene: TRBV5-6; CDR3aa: CASSYDSAYNEQFF
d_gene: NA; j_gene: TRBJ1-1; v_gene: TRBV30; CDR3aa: CAWSPPQGLAFF
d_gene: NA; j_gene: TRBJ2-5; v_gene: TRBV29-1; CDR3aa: CSVEEGRQETQYF
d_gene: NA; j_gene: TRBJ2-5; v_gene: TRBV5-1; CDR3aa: CASRTDYQETQYF
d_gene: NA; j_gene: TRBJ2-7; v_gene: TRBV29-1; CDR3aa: CSVAYDEQYF
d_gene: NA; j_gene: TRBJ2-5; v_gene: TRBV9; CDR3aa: CASSVRIAANEYQETQYF
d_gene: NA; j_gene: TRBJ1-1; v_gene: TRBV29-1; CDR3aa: CSVVLNTEAFF
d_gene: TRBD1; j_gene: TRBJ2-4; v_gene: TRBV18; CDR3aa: CASSPMTGGDIQYF
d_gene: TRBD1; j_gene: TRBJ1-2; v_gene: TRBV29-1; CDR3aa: CSASRQGYYGYTF
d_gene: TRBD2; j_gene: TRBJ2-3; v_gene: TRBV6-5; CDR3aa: CASSSAGGTQYF
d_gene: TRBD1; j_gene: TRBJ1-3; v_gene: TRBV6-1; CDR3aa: CASSAQGNSGNTIYF
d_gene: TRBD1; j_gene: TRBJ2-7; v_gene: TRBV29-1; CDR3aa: CSVGTGSYEQYF
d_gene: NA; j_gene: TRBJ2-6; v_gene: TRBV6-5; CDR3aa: CASSLYRSGANVLTF
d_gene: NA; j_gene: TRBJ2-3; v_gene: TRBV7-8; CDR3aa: CASSTRGTPGNTQYF
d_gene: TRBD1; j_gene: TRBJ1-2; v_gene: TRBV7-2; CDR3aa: CASSRKPGGGYTF
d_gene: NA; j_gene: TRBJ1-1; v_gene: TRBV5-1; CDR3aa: CASSSYQRGTEAFF
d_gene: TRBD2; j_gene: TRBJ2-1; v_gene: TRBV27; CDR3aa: CASSPRGTSGRLTNNEQFF
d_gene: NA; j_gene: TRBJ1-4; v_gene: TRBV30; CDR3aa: CAWSVSAEKLFF
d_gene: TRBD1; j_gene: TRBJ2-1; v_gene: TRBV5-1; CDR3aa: CASSLGQIPYNEQFF
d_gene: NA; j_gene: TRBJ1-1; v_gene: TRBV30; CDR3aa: CAWSVGQNTEAFF
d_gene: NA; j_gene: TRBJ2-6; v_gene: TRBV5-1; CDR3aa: CASSLVEGSGANVLTF
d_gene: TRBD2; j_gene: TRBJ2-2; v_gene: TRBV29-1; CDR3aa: CSTSGSNTGELFF